This T cell receptor beta chain was sequenced for a study of cytomegalovirus exposure and HLA in healthy donors listed by TCRdb under 2017. In terms of the full investigation: A later analysis indicated that the 110 or so validation repertoires were generated on the platform also employed for the 720 or so repertoires of the first cohort. The aim of the study was to test whether cataloging public T cell receptors could identify signatures of past pathogen exposure. In addition to the first cohort of 650 to 750 subjects, a separate validation cohort of about 120 different subjects was used. To predict cytomegalovirus infection status, the study combined high-throughput TCR immunosequencing, statistical association of individual TCRs with disease status, and machine learning. Study-level results and caveats: In vitro tests confirmed that a few of the cytomegalovirus-associated TCR beta chains recognize cytomegalovirus antigens. Cytomegalovirus status was reported to be diagnosed by the classifier with high specificity and sensitivity in both the original and validation cohorts. A later analysis found that TCRs clustered in the first cohort also tended to co-occur in the 95 to 150 validation repertoires, with 90% to 95% of cluster scores above 0. The study gave a list of 150 to 200 TCR beta chains associated with cytomegalovirus. While some public TCRs were present in many individuals, most TCR sequences turned up only very rarely across donors. A later analysis lacked HLA typing for the validation cohort, so it scored co-occurrence in that cohort across all 110 or so repertoires. The authors suggested that the approach could potentially be extended to other disease states and immunological phenotypes.

Donors formed part of the validation cohort, which comprised about 130 subjects and was distinct from the first cohort of under 750 subjects. The receptor library was made with the immunoSEQ multiplex PCR assay. The original methods were these. A statistical classification framework was developed to diagnose cytomegalovirus status using the catalog of TCR beta chain sequences. TCRdb obtained this table from immuneACCESS and retained in-frame rearrangements with V and J assigned. These tables miss some clones; where compared with another copy, unresolved V genes account for less than half of the shortfall, and the remainder is unexplained. D and trimming come from the DNA, and the V and J calls and clone size come from that table. The sample contains about 110,000 clones, roughly nine tenths of them found a single time. The ten biggest clones cover under 4.5% of the sample. Details on this clone: Its antigen is not yet known. Qualities for individual bases were not recorded, and no much larger clone is one base off.

Source material: PBMCs. The sequence was collected from a young woman in good health and CMV-seropositive.

The DNA sequence is TGTGCCAGTAGTCCGACCGACAGGGCGGCCCCCGGGGAGCTGTTTTTT. Translated, it reads CASSPTDRAAPGELFF. The rearranged chain carries TRBV19 and TRBJ2-2; 7 of the junction bases match TRBD1. V lost 5 bases and J lost 6 bases, and the count of bases not matched to a germline gene is 12. From cysteine to phenylalanine, the CDR3 is 16 amino acids long. Only CDR3 DNA remains: 48 bases, in frame from the first base. The CDR1 and CDR2 encoded by the germline V gene (reference sequence) are LNHDA and SQIVND.